This TCR beta chain was sequenced during a study of cytomegalovirus exposure and HLA in healthy donors (TCRdb year 2017). In the study overall: According to an earlier analysis of around 600 of the donors, roughly 180 million T cells yielded roughly 110 million unique TCR beta sequences and about 300 Gb of sequence data. Donor age, sex, ethnicity and CMV serostatus were compiled alongside the repertoire data. All discovery cohort repertoires had been generated using a single sequencing platform. Both class I and class II loci were covered by HLA typing, at four-digit resolution. To decide whether each TCR beta V gene segment behaved as functional or pseudogenic, an earlier analysis of some 600 of the donors relied on high-throughput TCR beta sequencing. A later genetic analysis used genome-wide SNP genotypes for about 60% of the roughly 670 donors, treating that subset as a discovery cohort. A handful of DR-DQ haplotypes were handled as single units for association and clustering because linkage in the cohort was strong. Among the approximately 400 genotyped donors, more than 70% belonged to the genetic ancestry cluster associated with self-reported Caucasian donors. A separate validation cohort of roughly 110 different subjects was used in addition to the roughly 670-subject first cohort. On average, roughly 240,000 unique TCR beta nucleotide sequences were sequenced per donor among 398 genotyped donors of the cohort, with about 19% of those sequences being non-productive. A later analysis re-examined previously published TCR beta repertoires from 500 to 700 donors and added high-resolution HLA genotyping to investigate patterns of TCR occurrence. High-throughput TCR immunosequencing, statistical association of individual TCRs with disease status, and machine learning were combined to predict cytomegalovirus infection status. The study aimed to test whether cataloging public T cell receptors could reveal signatures of past pathogen exposure. In the later analysis, no new phenotypic data were used to find candidate immune exposures; instead, reliance was placed on TCR beta sequences and their occurrence across donors. Typing coverage differed by locus: A, B, C, DRB1 and DQB1 were typed in about 629-640 donors, DQA1 in 522, DPA1 in some 600, and DPB1 in 400 to 480. The study profiled the T cell repertoires of hundreds of subjects by immunosequencing and related them to cytomegalovirus serostatus. An early release covering just under 650 HLA-typed donors comprised about 300 gigabases of sequencing data and around 80 million unique TCR sequences.

General conclusions and limits of the study: For the cohort, immune exposure information was limited to CMV serostatus. Because HLA typing was unavailable for some donors at each locus, only the typed subset was used in association tests. Sequencing depth was assumed to be roughly uniform across donors in the presence/absence analyses, though that assumption may not hold. In a later analysis, TCR association rates were found to vary across HLA loci, with the most associated TCRs seen for DRB1 alleles and the fewest for HLA-C alleles. Correlated functional status among segregating V segments might be attributable to linkage disequilibrium, but an unknown experimental factor could not be ruled out. In an earlier analysis of approximately 590 of the donors, most TCR beta V segments appeared in productive rearrangements about 87% or about 30% of the time, broadly matching IMGT annotations. The classifier was reported to diagnose cytomegalovirus status with high specificity and sensitivity in both the original and validation cohorts. A cluster of highly shared sequence variants was judged likely to represent a technical artifact of the sequencing pipeline. A later analysis associated 16,951 TCR beta sequences with specific HLA alleles at a false discovery rate of 0.05. Some IMGT-functional V segments, including TRBV6-2 and TRBV6-3, could not be distinguished by the 87-base-pair reads and were therefore excluded. Because counts were too low, some 17 rarely observed V segments, including chromosome 9 orphons, were excluded from the earlier analysis of some 540 of the donors. In a later analysis, several top co-occurrence clusters were reported to appear linked to parvovirus B19, influenza, CMV and Epstein-Barr virus. An association between a missense DCLRE1C variant and V-gene and J-gene trimming of TCR beta chains was found in a later genetic analysis and replicated in an independent cohort. A further reported finding was that TCR beta sequences accurately predicted the HLA-A and HLA-B alleles for most subjects in the first cohort. In vitro tests confirmed that a few of the cytomegalovirus-associated TCR beta chains recognize cytomegalovirus antigens. A later analysis found that HLA-associated TCR beta chains were more clonally expanded and had lower generation probabilities than equally common non-associated chains. In the study, around 150 TCR beta chains were listed as associated with cytomegalovirus. When HLA alleles, especially DR and DQ, strongly co-occurred, TCR associations were difficult to assign to individual alleles. In this cohort, only TCR beta chains were sequenced, and detectable features were limited by the absence of alpha or paired-chain data. The authors suggested that the approach could potentially be extended to other disease states and immunological phenotypes. Most TCR sequences were observed very rarely across donors, whereas some public TCRs were present in many individuals. In a later analysis, most CMV-associated TCR beta chains were found to appear HLA-restricted, with HLA associations seemingly driven largely by CMV exposure. According to a later genetic analysis, donors in an Asian-associated ancestry cluster had fewer N-insertions in productive TCRs than the roughly 700-donor mean.

Notes on this clone: The antigen it binds to is not known. No much larger clone exists at a distance of one base, and base qualities are not known.

In total, over 600 healthy bone marrow donors made up the cohort. At the time of sampling, every cohort member was nominally healthy, though immune exposures that went unrecorded were likely present. The donor tested CMV seropositive, placing the donor among the 290 or so seropositive members of the cohort. A peripheral blood sample was collected from each donor, and TCR beta sequencing was performed on peripheral blood mononuclear cells. Genomic DNA was extracted from the blood cell samples with the Qiagen DNeasy Blood Extraction Kit. CDR3 length: 14 amino acids, cysteine to phenylalanine. The entry retains the CDR3 DNA only, 42 bases that are in frame from base 1. CDR1 LNHDA and CDR2 SQIVND are derived from the germline V gene (reference sequence). V drops 4 bases and J drops 2 bases, leaving 12 bases in between. The library was produced with the immunoSEQ multiplex PCR assay. For the multiplex PCR, a mixture combining 60 forward primers for TCR Vbeta segments and 13 reverse primers for TCR Jbeta segments was used. Amplification of the CDR3 region of rearranged TCR beta genes was performed with a multiplex PCR assay on genomic DNA. The amplified TCR beta libraries were sequenced on the Illumina HiSeq System as 87-base-pair reads. In the paper's pipeline: A later analysis tallied 75 million to 95 million unique TCR beta chains across the 700 or so repertoires, and some 12 million of those chains were shared by two or more donors. Raw reads were error-corrected and collapsed into unique sequences with a nearest-neighbor algorithm that merged closely related sequences to remove PCR and sequencing errors. Alignment of CDR3 sequences to IMGT reference sequences was used to assign V, D and J gene segments. For a sequence to be retained, at least a six-nucleotide match to both a V gene segment and a J gene segment was required. A rearrangement was called productive if the CDR3 had no stop codons and remained in frame with V and J, and every other rearrangement was called non-productive. CDR3 was defined by IMGT convention, running from the second conserved V-encoded cysteine to the conserved J-encoded phenylalanine. The earlier analysis of 587 of the donors excluded sequences that lacked an unambiguous match to a single V gene segment. In an earlier analysis of about 590 of the donors, a V segment was called functional when productive rearrangements were above 56.7%, and segregating when the standard deviation between donors exceeded 5%. A statistical classification framework was developed to diagnose cytomegalovirus status using the catalog of TCR beta chain sequences. In a later analysis, V and J genes were assigned by comparing TCR nucleotide sequences against IMGT/GENE-DB human TR gene sequences. A later analysis assigned CDR3 sequences and most-parsimonious VDJ recombination scenarios with the TCRdist pipeline. In a later analysis, each TCR beta chain was defined by its CDR3 amino acid sequence together with its V-gene family, and reads without a unique V-gene family were excluded. A later analysis removed 500 to 600 highly shared, low-generation-probability nucleotide sequences to deal with suspected cross-contamination and a sequencing artifact. In a later analysis, a clonal expansion index for each public chain was calculated from normalized within-repertoire ranks of inferred template counts. In a later analysis, generation probabilities were computed using a VDJ recombination model fitted to out-of-frame rearrangements, and the results were checked against IGoR. In a later analysis, hypergeometric tests were used to score TCR-TCR, TCR-HLA and TCR-CMV co-occurrence, with a repertoire-size bias correction applied to TCR pairs. False discovery rates were estimated in a later analysis by permuting HLA or CMV assignments 20 times. A later analysis grouped co-occurring TCRs with DBSCAN, adding TCRdist sequence similarity when clustering within HLA-allele-positive subsets. Repertoires with fewer than 30,000 or more than 120,000 public chains, plus five repertoires with anomalous nucleotide sharing, were excluded from co-occurrence clustering. As stored in TCRdb, this immuneACCESS dataset retains in-frame rearrangements with V and J assigned. A fraction of the clones does not appear; measured against another copy, unresolved V genes explain less than half of the discrepancy, and the remainder lacks a known reason. D and trimming come from the DNA, and the V and J calls and clone size come from that table. The sample profile shows around 100,000 clones; 75% to 80% of them were found once. The ten largest make up 5% to 6.5% of the sample.

The chain is encoded by TRBV19 joined to TRBJ2-7; TRBD2 is possibly the D segment (5 matching bases). The sample taken for sequencing was PBMCs. The source of this sequence is a man between 60 and 75 years old in good health and CMV-seropositive. The nucleotide sequence reads as follows: TGTGCCAGTAGTAGTGGCGGACTTGCCTACGAGCAGTACTTC. It encodes CASSSGGLAYEQYF.